The 20 T cell receptor beta chains given below trace back to one sample, sequenced in a study of PD-1 blockade in classical Hodgkin lymphoma. Here immunoSEQ multiplex PCR was the method, and the copy in TCRdb shows in-frame clones only, minus some. This repertoire shows around 50,000 clones, around 76% found once; its top ten account for about 12%. Time point described: cycle 4 day 1 (C4D1), after 6 weeks of nivolumab. Patients all relapsed after autologous stem cell transplantation, and there was variation in brentuximab vedotin exposure. The input for sequencing was peripheral blood mononuclear cells (PBMCs), taken before the fourth cycle of nivolumab. These receptors originate from a human donor with classical Hodgkin lymphoma.

J is TRBJ2-7 and V is TRBV19; 12 bases are a match to TRBD2. V shed 5 bases, J shed 5 bases, and the junction held 13 bases outside the gene matches. Germline V CDR1 and CDR2: LNHDA, SQIVND (reference sequence). This CDR3 is 17 amino acids long. The CDR3 loop is CASSLRLAGVRIDEQYF. The CDR3 DNA is TGTGCCAGTAGTCTCCGACTAGCGGGAGTTCGGATTGACGAGCAGTACTTC.

The chain links TRBV11-3 to TRBJ2-7; no definite D call. Looked up from germline, CDR1 is SGHNT and CDR2 is YENEEA. CDR3 size: 13 residues. V lost 0 bases to trimming and J lost 1 base, with 4 bases between them. The CDR3 DNA reads as TGTGCCAGCAGCTTAGACGGATCCTACGAGCAGTACTTC. The encoded protein is CASSLDGSYEQYF. The variable domain in full, completed from reference TRBV11-3 and TRBJ2-7, reads EAGVVQSPRYKIIEKKQPVAFWCNPISGHNTLYWYLQNLGQGPELLIRYENEEAVDDSQLPKDRFSAERLKGVDSTLKIQPAELGDSAVYLCASSLDGSYEQYFGPGTRLTVT.

The genes are TRBV6-5 and TRBJ2-1; D is unclear. This CDR3 spans 13 amino acids. Per germline, CDR1 MNHEY and CDR2 SVGAGI. With 6 bases removed from V and 5 bases from J, the gap between germline ends came to 11 bases. The CDR3, as DNA: TGTGCCAGCAGCCAGCTAGGGAACAATGAGCAGTTCTTC. This translates into CASSQLGNNEQFF.

This chain joins TRBV28 and TRBJ2-7; 9 bases map to TRBD1. The CDR3 contains 13 residues. V gave up 4 bases and J gave up 5 bases; unmatched junction bases: 3. Per germline, CDR1 MDHEN and CDR2 SYDVKM. The CDR3 bases are TGTGCCAGCAGTTCCCGGGACAGGGACGAGCAGTACTTC. Amino acid sequence: CASSSRDRDEQYF. Together with reference TRBV28 and TRBJ2-7, the CDR3 gives the full variable domain: DVKVTQSSRYLVKRTGEKVFLECVQDMDHENMFWYRQDPGLGLRLIYFSYDVKMKEKGDIPEGYSVSREKKERFSLILESASTNQTSMYLCASSSRDRDEQYFGPGTRLTVT.

On this clone itself: The sample holds other DNA sequences that translate to the same CDR3. The genes are TRBV7-9 and TRBJ2-7, with D hard to call. Trimming took off 1 base at V and 4 bases at J, with 8 bases between the two ends. Germline values: CDR1 SEHNR, CDR2 FQNEAQ (reference sequence). The CDR3 contains 13 residues. The CDR3 DNA follows: TGTGCCAGCAGCTTAGGTCCAGTATACGAGCAGTACTTC. It yields the protein CASSLGPVYEQYF.

The chain has TRBV29-1 and TRBJ2-7; the match to TRBD1 covers 10 bases. V was clipped by 6 bases and J by 4 bases; unmatched bases: 6. This CDR3 is 13 amino acids long. CDR1 SQVTM and CDR2 ANQGSEA come from the germline V gene. CDR3 protein: CSVDPGQGYEQYF. The CDR3 DNA is TGCAGCGTCGACCCGGGACAGGGGTACGAGCAGTACTTC.

This chain connects TRBV10-2 to TRBJ2-7; D gene unclear. V was clipped by 4 bases and J by 7 bases, with 11 bases between them. Germline V gives CDR1 WSHSY, CDR2 SAAADI. This CDR3 is 12 amino acids long. CDR3: CASSVDLYEQYF. In DNA, the CDR3 is TGCGCCAGCAGTGTCGACTTGTATGAGCAGTACTTC.

This clone has a single count. The chain couples TRBV15 to TRBJ2-7; possibly TRBD1 or TRBD2 for D (5 bases each). The CDR3 has 12 amino acids. Germline lookup yields CDR1 LNHNV and CDR2 YYDKDF (reference sequence). V was clipped by 6 bases and J by 2 bases, with 8 bases between them. The CDR3 here is CATRGETYEQYF. DNA of the CDR3: TGTGCCACCAGAGGGGAGACCTACGAGCAGTACTTC.

A single count supports this clone. The chain couples TRBV27 to TRBJ2-3; TRBD2 might be the D (7 bases). V gave up 7 bases and J gave up 6 bases, with 20 bases separating them. The CDR3 is made up of 15 amino acids. The V gene's germline CDR1 is MNHEY and CDR2 SMNVEV (reference sequence). As DNA, the CDR3 is TGTGCCAGCACCCCTTCTCGGGGGGCAAGGGATACGCAGTATTTT. Translating it yields CASTPSRGARDTQYF.

CDR3 protein: CAKMRGAGGNTIYF. In DNA form, the CDR3 reads TGTGCCAAAATGCGGGGGGCCGGTGGAAACACCATATATTTT. V usage is TRBV10-3 and J usage is TRBJ1-3; D perhaps matches TRBD1 (6 bases). Germline V gene sequence: CDR1 ENHRY, CDR2 SYGVKD. V was shortened by 10 bases and J by 3 bases, with 16 bases between the two germline ends. There are 14 residues in the CDR3.

The chain recombines TRBV6-6 with TRBJ2-3; no clear D. The CDR3 covers 14 residues. Germline V lookup: CDR1 MNHNY, CDR2 SVGAGI (reference sequence). V lost 5 bases and J lost 6, with 15 bases in between. The CDR3 DNA sequence: TGTGCCAGCAGTACGCCACGTCCAGGTGATACGCAGTATTTT. Translation gives CASSTPRPGDTQYF.

With respect to this clone: Other DNA variants within this sample encode the same CDR3. The gene calls are TRBV6-5 and TRBJ1-1, with D unresolved. The CDR3 is 13 amino acids. Germline CDR1 reads MNHEY; CDR2 reads SVGAGI. Trimming stripped 0 bases from V and 0 bases from J, with 2 bases between. In DNA, the CDR3 is TGTGCCAGCAGTTACTCGATGAACACTGAAGCTTTCTTT. As protein: CASSYSMNTEAFF.

This clone has only one observation. The chain couples TRBV27 to TRBJ2-1; D is ambiguous. The CDR3 extends over 12 amino acids. Germline V gene data show CDR1 as MNHEY and CDR2 as SMNVEV (reference sequence). The ends were cut back, 1 base at V and 9 bases at J, with 7 bases in the middle. This chain's CDR3 is CASSLLGGEQFF. For the CDR3, the DNA is TGTGCCAGCAGTTTATTGGGTGGTGAGCAGTTCTTC.

This clone has ten or more counts. In DNA, the CDR3 is TGTGCCACCAGCAGAACACACCTAGCGGGGCAGTTCTTC. Its protein is CATSRTHLAGQFF. This rearrangement joins TRBV15 to TRBJ2-1; 8 bases are a match to TRBD2. With V trimmed by 2 bases and J by 12 bases, 6 bases remained unmatched. Germline CDR1 LNHNV, CDR2 YYDKDF (reference sequence). CDR3 length: 13 residues.

The chain links TRBV28 to TRBJ2-3, with D perhaps TRBD2 (5 bases). Trimming removed 1 base from V and 3 bases from J, with 14 bases in between. The CDR3 has 16 residues. The germline V gene encodes CDR1 MDHEN and CDR2 SYDVKM. The CDR3 loop reads CASSLFPGRGTDTQYF. The CDR3 nucleotides are TGTGCCAGCAGTTTATTCCCGGGAAGAGGGACAGATACGCAGTATTTT.

The chain uses TRBV29-1 and TRBJ2-1; the match to TRBD2 covers 8 bases. CDR1 SQVTM and CDR2 ANQGSEA come from the germline V gene. V trimming: 6 bases; J trimming: 0 bases; junction bases outside the gene matches: 19. The CDR3 is 19 residues long. CDR3 sequence reads: CSVRERGSSLVSSYNEQFF. The CDR3 region has the DNA TGCAGCGTCAGGGAGCGGGGGTCTAGTTTGGTAAGCTCCTACAATGAGCAGTTCTTC.

This clone is a singleton in its sample. The chain joins TRBV5-8 to TRBJ2-5, with D uncertain. Germline V gives CDR1 SGHTS, CDR2 YDEGEE. The CDR3 loop spans 12 amino acids. Trimming removed 7 bases from V and 0 bases from J, with 7 bases in between. CDR3 residues: CASRVNQETQYF. The CDR3 DNA follows: TGTGCCAGCCGGGTCAACCAAGAGACCCAGTACTTC.

This sequence joins TRBV28 and TRBJ2-2, with unresolved D. Trimming cost V 5 bases and J 4 bases, with 5 bases left between them. The V gene's germline CDR1 is MDHEN and CDR2 SYDVKM. This CDR3 region has 12 residues. DNA for the CDR3: TGTGCCAGCAGTGTTATCACCGGGGAGCTGTTTTTT. Protein sequence: CASSVITGELFF.

This clone has a single count. The CDR3 loop reads CASSHGYTEAFF. The CDR3 bases are TGCGCCAGCAGCCACGGATACACTGAAGCTTTCTTT. J is TRBJ1-1 and V is TRBV4-3; D remains unclear. The germline CDR1 and CDR2 sequences are LGHNA and YSLEER. Trimming pared 3 bases from V and 3 bases from J, leaving 5 bases between. CDR3 length equals 12 residues.

This clone was picked up one time. The rearrangement joins TRBV9 to TRBJ1-2; D not resolved. V lost 4 bases, J lost 4 bases, and 14 bases lay in between. The CDR3 spans 14 residues. Germline CDR1 SGDLS, CDR2 YYNGEE. For the CDR3, the DNA is TGTGCCAGCAGCTCCGCTTCTCTCCGCTATGGCTACACCTTC. Residues: CASSSASLRYGYTF.